This TCR beta chain appears in the sequencing data of a study of OX40 agonist ivuxolimab in advanced cancers. At baseline, cycle 4 day 1, and cycle 7 day 1, blood was sampled. Notes on the study in general: In CD8+ T cells, expanded clones were on average more numerous than in CD4+. Clonal expansion from baseline to week 6 occurred in both CD4+ and CD8+ T cells.

In regard to this clone: The target antigen is unknown.

Measured with immunoSEQ multiplex PCR; TCRdb has only the in-frame clones, and not every one. This sample has about 73,000 clones, with around 90% found just once. The germline V gene has CDR1 SGHTA and CDR2 FQGNSA. The CDR3 has 14 amino acids. V shed 6 bases and J shed 3 bases, with 15 bases lying between them. The TCR comes from an adult with an advanced solid tumor such as melanoma, head and neck, liver or kidney cancer. The starting material was CD4+ or CD8+ T cells sorted from blood, obtained in a trial of the OX40 agonist ivuxolimab. The chain links TRBV7-2 to TRBJ2-7, with D perhaps TRBD1 (6 bases). The CDR3 bases are TGTGCCAGCAGACCCCGGGACAAATTCTACGAGCAGTACTTC. Protein sequence: CASRPRDKFYEQYF.